This is a list of T cell receptor beta chains from one sample in a study of T cell responses to AZD1222 COVID-19 vaccine. TCRdb's table, derived via immunoSEQ multiplex PCR, lists solely in-frame clones and lacks some. The data contain some 120,000 clones, more than 65% of them singletons. The sequencing used peripheral blood, collected 28 days after the second AZD1222 dose. These receptors were collected from an adult who received the AZD1222 COVID-19 vaccine. Each CDR3 is given without its conserved first and last residue. Fields, in order: CDR3 protein, V gene, J gene, D gene, clone size. A D gene is named only where the DNA matches it firmly. Clone sizes are given selectively: once, few, many, or a class where the clone is expanded.

CDR3 protein: ASSLLGGAGSPLH
V gene: TRBV28
J gene: TRBJ1-6
D gene: TRBD1
clone size: .

CDR3 protein: ASSVAGAQETQY
V gene: TRBV9
J gene: TRBJ2-5
D gene: .
clone size: .

CDR3 protein: ASSSFREGNQPQH
V gene: TRBV6-2/TRBV6-3
J gene: TRBJ1-5
D gene: .
clone size: few

CDR3 protein: ASSLVQVYNEQF
V gene: TRBV7-9
J gene: TRBJ2-1
D gene: .
clone size: .

CDR3 protein: ASSSGIEAF
V gene: TRBV7-2
J gene: TRBJ1-1
D gene: .
clone size: .

CDR3 protein: SAPTAEKLF
V gene: TRBV20-1
J gene: TRBJ1-4
D gene: .
clone size: .

CDR3 protein: ASSSGTGNYNTEAF
V gene: TRBV7-6
J gene: TRBJ1-1
D gene: TRBD1
clone size: .

CDR3 protein: SVEGTGLKDTQY
V gene: TRBV29-1
J gene: TRBJ2-3
D gene: TRBD2
clone size: .

CDR3 protein: ASSLVNTGELF
V gene: TRBV6-1
J gene: TRBJ2-2
D gene: .
clone size: .

CDR3 protein: ASSQLGGISGYT
V gene: TRBV3-1/TRBV3-2
J gene: TRBJ1-2
D gene: .
clone size: .

CDR3 protein: ASRLTVVGDQPQH
V gene: TRBV6-5
J gene: TRBJ1-5
D gene: .
clone size: .

CDR3 protein: ASSQDGAARSTDTQY
V gene: TRBV3-1/TRBV3-2
J gene: TRBJ2-3
D gene: .
clone size: .

CDR3 protein: ASRSGQGNTIY
V gene: TRBV28
J gene: TRBJ1-3
D gene: TRBD1
clone size: .

CDR3 protein: ASSFGRVAVDLH
V gene: TRBV7-9
J gene: TRBJ1-6
D gene: .
clone size: once

CDR3 protein: ASSLETGREKLF
V gene: TRBV7-9
J gene: TRBJ1-4
D gene: .
clone size: .

CDR3 protein: ASSLAPPGTGRVLNEQF
V gene: TRBV5-1
J gene: TRBJ2-1
D gene: TRBD1
clone size: .

CDR3 protein: AWSRSSGNTIY
V gene: TRBV30
J gene: TRBJ1-3
D gene: .
clone size: .

CDR3 protein: ASSLGVWDKSTDTQY
V gene: TRBV5-1
J gene: TRBJ2-3
D gene: .
clone size: .

CDR3 protein: ASRQGYGANVLT
V gene: TRBV28
J gene: TRBJ2-6
D gene: TRBD1
clone size: few

CDR3 protein: SVGPANPQETQY
V gene: TRBV29-1
J gene: TRBJ2-5
D gene: .
clone size: .

CDR3 protein: ASSLVSGGDQPQH
V gene: TRBV7-2
J gene: TRBJ1-5
D gene: .
clone size: .

CDR3 protein: ASRHRDGTQY
V gene: TRBV12-3/TRBV12-4
J gene: TRBJ2-5
D gene: .
clone size: .

CDR3 protein: ASSLQLNYGYT
V gene: TRBV5-4
J gene: TRBJ1-2
D gene: .
clone size: .

CDR3 protein: ASSPTGWDRGGTDTQY
V gene: TRBV28
J gene: TRBJ2-3
D gene: .
clone size: .

CDR3 protein: ASSKGQGGFTEAF
V gene: TRBV5-1
J gene: TRBJ1-1
D gene: TRBD1
clone size: .

CDR3 protein: ASSLVIQTEAF
V gene: TRBV7-8
J gene: TRBJ1-1
D gene: .
clone size: .

CDR3 protein: ASSLRPPNTGELF
V gene: TRBV7-8
J gene: TRBJ2-2
D gene: .
clone size: .

CDR3 protein: ATSRVRSGNTIY
V gene: TRBV15
J gene: TRBJ1-3
D gene: .
clone size: .

CDR3 protein: ASSIRDRRY
V gene: TRBV12-3/TRBV12-4
J gene: TRBJ2-7
D gene: TRBD1
clone size: .

CDR3 protein: ASSTDTGRSGYT
V gene: TRBV19
J gene: TRBJ1-2
D gene: .
clone size: .

CDR3 protein: ASSEVWVGPRKLF
V gene: TRBV2
J gene: TRBJ1-4
D gene: .
clone size: .

CDR3 protein: ASSLVGGLVSYNEQF
V gene: TRBV7-2
J gene: TRBJ2-1
D gene: TRBD2
clone size: .

CDR3 protein: ASSTGGSSYEQY
V gene: TRBV5-1
J gene: TRBJ2-7
D gene: .
clone size: .

CDR3 protein: ASSSLDTDTQY
V gene: TRBV19
J gene: TRBJ2-3
D gene: .
clone size: .

CDR3 protein: ASSQSNRANEKLF
V gene: TRBV14
J gene: TRBJ1-4
D gene: .
clone size: .

CDR3 protein: ATRGLAASYNEQF
V gene: TRBV27
J gene: TRBJ2-1
D gene: TRBD2
clone size: .

CDR3 protein: ASSLEAGHTEAF
V gene: TRBV5-8
J gene: TRBJ1-1
D gene: .
clone size: .

CDR3 protein: ASSLADFNRVEAF
V gene: TRBV11-2
J gene: TRBJ1-1
D gene: .
clone size: .

CDR3 protein: ASSLGKPSEQY
V gene: TRBV7-9
J gene: TRBJ2-7
D gene: .
clone size: once

CDR3 protein: ASSFRISGTEAF
V gene: TRBV19
J gene: TRBJ1-1
D gene: .
clone size: .

CDR3 protein: ASSYQGPHTEAF
V gene: TRBV6-6
J gene: TRBJ1-1
D gene: .
clone size: few

CDR3 protein: ASSLGRTSNQPQH
V gene: TRBV11-2
J gene: TRBJ1-5
D gene: .
clone size: .

CDR3 protein: ASRDSLGQSIQY
V gene: TRBV25-1
J gene: TRBJ2-4
D gene: TRBD1
clone size: .

CDR3 protein: ASSDPGSRNTIY
V gene: TRBV6-2/TRBV6-3
J gene: TRBJ1-3
D gene: .
clone size: .

CDR3 protein: ASRPGTQREKLF
V gene: TRBV3-1/TRBV3-2
J gene: TRBJ1-4
D gene: .
clone size: .

CDR3 protein: ASSLRQGTYEQY
V gene: TRBV3-1/TRBV3-2
J gene: TRBJ2-7
D gene: TRBD1
clone size: few

CDR3 protein: ASSKAGHEQY
V gene: TRBV2
J gene: TRBJ2-7
D gene: .
clone size: few

CDR3 protein: AIKKGTDTQY
V gene: TRBV10-3
J gene: TRBJ2-3
D gene: .
clone size: few

CDR3 protein: ASSLQGAPYGYT
V gene: TRBV3-1/TRBV3-2
J gene: TRBJ1-2
D gene: TRBD1
clone size: .

CDR3 protein: ASSLGGGSSYEQY
V gene: TRBV13
J gene: TRBJ2-7
D gene: .
clone size: once

CDR3 protein: ASSYRGGRGGNTIY
V gene: TRBV6-6
J gene: TRBJ1-3
D gene: .
clone size: .

CDR3 protein: ASSLAQGGADTQY
V gene: TRBV5-1
J gene: TRBJ2-3
D gene: .
clone size: .

CDR3 protein: ASSLARGGDTQY
V gene: TRBV5-1
J gene: TRBJ2-3
D gene: .
clone size: .

CDR3 protein: ASSPGDGQYYGYT
V gene: TRBV11-2
J gene: TRBJ1-2
D gene: .
clone size: .